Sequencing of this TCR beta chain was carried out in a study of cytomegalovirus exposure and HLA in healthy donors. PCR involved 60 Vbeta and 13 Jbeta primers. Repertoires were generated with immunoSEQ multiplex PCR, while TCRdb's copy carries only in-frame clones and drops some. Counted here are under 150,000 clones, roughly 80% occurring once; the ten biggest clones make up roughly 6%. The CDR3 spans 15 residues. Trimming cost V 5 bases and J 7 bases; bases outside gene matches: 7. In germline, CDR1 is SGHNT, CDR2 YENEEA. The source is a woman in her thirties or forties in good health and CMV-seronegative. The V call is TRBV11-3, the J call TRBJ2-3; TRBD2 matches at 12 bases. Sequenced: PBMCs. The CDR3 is CASSAGTSGFNTQYF. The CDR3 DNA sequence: TGTGCCAGCAGCGCCGGGACTAGCGGGTTTAATACGCAGTATTTT.